The clone carrying this T cell receptor (beta chain) showed up just a few times. Antigen: not known. The sample belongs to a study of shared clonotypes between healthy human individuals. Study results and caveats: Larger richness was generally estimated for naive than memory subsets.

Terminally differentiated effector memory CD45RA+ cells were excluded by CCR7 positive selection of CD45RO-negative cells. HIV-negative, healthy adults without recent acute infections or vaccinations were the donors. Those who donated, Caucasian adults without exception, all lived in Nashville, Tennessee. TCRdb's table, derived via immunoSEQ multiplex PCR, lists solely in-frame clones and lacks some. Of under 1 million clones detected, 80% to 95% appear once; the ten largest clones hold less than 25%. This receptor was identified in a man under 40 in good health. The specimen was naive CD8+ T cells sorted from blood.

The CDR3 region has the DNA TGTGCCAGCAGCTTGGCCCTCTTCCAAGAGACCCAGTACTTC. Amino acid sequence: CASSLALFQETQYF. V usage is TRBV11-2 and J usage is TRBJ2-5; no reliable D call. The CDR3 runs 14 residues. Per the germline V gene, CDR1 is SGHAT and CDR2 is FQNNGV. V lost 3 bases and J lost 1, with 9 bases in between.